Listed below are T cell receptor beta chains from one sample, sequenced in a study of regulatory T cells in long-lasting Graves disease. TCRdb analysed the multiplex PCR reads with MiXCR anew, one entry per CDR3 protein. Of 400,000 to 500,000 distinct CDR3 sequences listed, around 15% are singletons. These data were likewise used in another study, on T cells in Graves' hyperthyroidism and ophthalmopathy.

This specimen was peripheral blood mononuclear cells (PBMCs), taken at new diagnosis, from a patient treated with antithyroid drugs. The receptors were gathered from a woman aged 18-29 years with Graves disease. Each CDR3 is given with its conserved first and last residue. The D gene is left open where the match is weak. Clone size is shown for a subset of rows, as once, few, many or a class of expanded clone.

clone_size	d_call	v_call	j_call	cdr3_aa	cdr3_nt
many	.	TRBV30	TRBJ1-1	CAWIVTANTEAFF	TGTGCCTGGATCGTGACAGCTAACACTGAAGCTTTCTTT
many	TRBD2	TRBV12-3/TRBV12-4	TRBJ2-7	CASSLGLADSYEQYF	TGTGCCAGCAGCCTGGGACTAGCGGACTCCTACGAGCAGTACTTC
many	.	TRBV2	TRBJ2-7	CASSKQGSTYEQYF	TGTGCCAGCAGTAAGCAGGGTAGCACCTACGAGCAGTACTTC
few	.	TRBV27	TRBJ2-1	CASSEVGGALANEQFF	TGTGCCAGCAGTGAAGTCGGGGGAGCTCTGGCCAATGAGCAGTTCTTC
.	.	TRBV29-1	TRBJ2-5	CSVGVLGALETQYF	TGCAGCGTTGGGGTCCTAGGGGCATTAGAGACCCAGTACTTC
.	.	TRBV29-1	TRBJ2-1	CSVPRDFYEQFF	TGCAGCGTGCCCCGGGACTTCTATGAGCAGTTCTTC
many	.	TRBV28	TRBJ2-5	CASSLFALRVWKETQYF	TGTGCCAGCAGTTTATTCGCCCTAAGGGTCTGGAAAGAGACCCAGTACTTC
.	.	TRBV4-1	TRBJ1-1	CASSQESASQEF	TGCGCCAGCAGCCAAGAGTCGGCTTCACAGGAATTT
.	.	TRBV2	TRBJ1-5	CASSLSADRNQPQHF	TGTGCCAGCAGTTTATCCGCAGATCGTAATCAGCCCCAGCATTTT
many	.	TRBV18	TRBJ1-5	CASSPTQNQPQHF	TGTGCCAGCTCACCCACTCAAAATCAGCCCCAGCATTTT
.	.	TRBV5-1	TRBJ2-1	CASSPGVQETQFF	TGTGCCAGCAGCCCAGGGGTCCAAGAGACCCAGTTCTTC
.	TRBD1	TRBV19	TRBJ1-5	CASGTGTGLNQPQHF	TGTGCCAGTGGAACCGGGACAGGGCTCAATCAGCCCCAGCATTTT
.	.	TRBV7-9	TRBJ2-7	CASSSGGNYEQYF	TGTGCCAGCAGCTCAGGGGGGAACTACGAGCAGTACTTC
many	.	TRBV28	TRBJ2-1	CASSQSSDNEQFF	TGTGCCAGCAGTCAGAGTAGCGACAATGAGCAGTTCTTC
many	.	TRBV7-2	TRBJ2-7	CASSFEGVGSYEQYF	TGTGCCAGCAGCTTTGAGGGAGTGGGGTCCTACGAGCAGTACTTC
many	TRBD2	TRBV29-1	TRBJ2-1	CSVDGSGSASYNEQFF	TGCAGCGTTGACGGTAGCGGGAGCGCCTCCTACAATGAGCAGTTCTTC
.	.	TRBV25-1	TRBJ1-2	CASRKPGHGDYGYTF	TGTGCCAGCAGAAAACCGGGACACGGAGACTATGGCTACACCTTC
few	.	TRBV20-1	TRBJ1-3	CSARDSWRADSGNTIYF	TGCAGTGCTAGAGATTCCTGGCGGGCAGACTCTGGAAACACCATATATTTT
.	.	TRBV6-2/TRBV6-3	TRBJ2-1	CASSSDTGIFVVEQFF	TGTGCCAGCAGTTCCGACACAGGGATATTTGTGGTGGAGCAGTTCTTC
.	.	TRBV28	TRBJ2-1	CASSTRGGPFDEQFF	TGTGCCAGCAGTACTCGGGGCGGCCCTTTTGATGAGCAGTTCTTC
.	TRBD1	TRBV27	TRBJ2-1	CASNFGTGVLNEQFF	TGTGCCAGCAATTTTGGGACAGGGGTGTTGAATGAGCAGTTCTTC
many	TRBD2	TRBV27	TRBJ2-1	CASSAGGPYNEQFF	TGTGCCAGCAGCGCGGGAGGACCTTACAATGAGCAGTTCTTC
many	.	TRBV7-7	TRBJ2-7	CASSLDSRTGEQYF	TGTGCTAGCAGCTTAGATTCTCGGACGGGAGAGCAGTACTTC
few	.	TRBV28	TRBJ1-4	CASSPTNEKLFF	TGTGCCAGCAGCCCCACTAATGAAAAACTGTTTTTT
.	.	TRBV3-1	TRBJ1-3	CASKGTDSGNTIYF	TGTGCCAGCAAGGGTACAGACTCTGGAAACACCATATATTTT
many	TRBD1	TRBV2	TRBJ1-1	CASSARQGINTEAFF	TGTGCCAGCAGTGCTAGACAGGGTATCAACACTGAAGCTTTCTTT
many	TRBD2	TRBV20-1	TRBJ2-1	CSARLTSQNEQFF	TGCAGTGCTAGACTGACTAGCCAGAATGAGCAGTTCTTC
.	TRBD1	TRBV13	TRBJ1-1	CASSRRGLNTEAFF	TGTGCCAGCAGTCGCAGGGGGTTGAACACTGAAGCTTTCTTT
.	.	TRBV5-1	TRBJ2-3	CASSLDTDAQYF	TGCGCCAGCAGCTTGGATACAGATGCGCAGTATTTT
few	TRBD2	TRBV12-3/TRBV12-4	TRBJ2-3	CASNPSGGPTDTQYF	TGTGCCAGCAATCCCTCGGGAGGTCCCACAGATACGCAGTATTTT
few	.	TRBV11-2	TRBJ1-4	CASSLRQLSEKLFF	TGTGCCAGCAGCTTACGACAGCTTTCTGAAAAACTGTTTTTT
many	TRBD2	TRBV27	TRBJ2-7	CASSAPRLAGGSYEQYF	TGTGCCAGCAGTGCGCCACGCCTAGCGGGAGGATCCTACGAGCAGTACTTC
many	.	TRBV6-5	TRBJ2-1	CASSSLGLYNEQFF	TGTGCCAGCAGTTCCCTGGGGCTCTACAATGAGCAGTTCTTC
few	TRBD1	TRBV6-2/TRBV6-3	TRBJ1-1	CASGPQGVNTEAFF	TGTGCCAGCGGACCACAGGGGGTGAACACTGAAGCTTTCTTT
many	.	TRBV28	TRBJ1-5	CASQGGGNQPQHF	TGTGCCAGCCAAGGGGGTGGCAATCAGCCCCAGCATTTT
many	.	TRBV28	TRBJ2-7	CASSPSRAWDEQYF	TGTGCCAGCAGCCCCAGCCGGGCCTGGGACGAGCAGTACTTC
few	TRBD1	TRBV29-1	TRBJ1-4	CSVEVLGQYESTTNEKLFF	TGCAGCGTTGAGGTGCTGGGACAGTACGAATCGACAACTAATGAAAAACTGTTTTTT
few	.	TRBV28	TRBJ2-7	CASSLLAGEQYF	TGTGCCAGCAGTTTATTGGCGGGAGAGCAGTACTTC
few	TRBD1	TRBV6-2/TRBV6-3	TRBJ2-6	CASSWSRDRGWSGANVLTF	TGTGCCAGCAGCTGGTCCCGGGACAGGGGTTGGTCTGGGGCCAACGTCCTGACTTTC
many	.	TRBV20-1	TRBJ2-1	CSAREQLDTTNNEQFF	TGCAGTGCTAGAGAACAACTAGACACCACCAACAATGAGCAGTTCTTC
many	TRBD1	TRBV27	TRBJ2-7	CASSSGQDYEQYF	TGTGCCAGCAGTTCGGGACAGGACTACGAGCAGTACTTC
.	TRBD1	TRBV9	TRBJ1-2	CASSPPAGGDGYTF	TGTGCCAGCAGCCCCCCCGCAGGGGGCGATGGCTACACCTTC